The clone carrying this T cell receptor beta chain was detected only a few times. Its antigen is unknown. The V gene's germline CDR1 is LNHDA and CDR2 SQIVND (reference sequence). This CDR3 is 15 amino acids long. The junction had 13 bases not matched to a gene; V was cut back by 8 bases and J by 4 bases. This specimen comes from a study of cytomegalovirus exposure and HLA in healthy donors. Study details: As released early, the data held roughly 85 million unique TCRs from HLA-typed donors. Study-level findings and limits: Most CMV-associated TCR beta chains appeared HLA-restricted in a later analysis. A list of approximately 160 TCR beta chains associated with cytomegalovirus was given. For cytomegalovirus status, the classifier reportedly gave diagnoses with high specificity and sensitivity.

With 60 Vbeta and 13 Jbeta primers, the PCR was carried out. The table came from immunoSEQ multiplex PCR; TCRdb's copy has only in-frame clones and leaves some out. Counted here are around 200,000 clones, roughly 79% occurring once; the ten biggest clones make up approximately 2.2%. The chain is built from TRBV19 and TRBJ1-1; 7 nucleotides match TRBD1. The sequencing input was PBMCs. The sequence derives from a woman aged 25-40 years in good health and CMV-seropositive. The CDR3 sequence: CASRLQGELATEAFF. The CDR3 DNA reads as TGTGCCAGTCGTTTGCAGGGGGAATTGGCCACTGAAGCTTTCTTT.